The 13 T cell receptor beta chains presented below share a single source sample, sequenced in a study of blood T cell repertoires in COVID-19. Assay used: immunoSEQ multiplex PCR; TCRdb lists only in-frame clones, some missing. The sample shows approximately 61,000 clones, approximately 80% of them seen only once. The sample taken for sequencing was peripheral blood. The source of these receptors is a man in his 70s with acute or convalescent COVID-19.

V is TRBV5-6 and J is TRBJ1-6; D call uncertain. The CDR3 contains 17 residues. From germline, CDR1 is SGHDT and CDR2 YYEEEE. V was shortened by 4 bases and J by 1 base, with 15 bases between the two germline ends. In DNA, the CDR3 is TGTGCCAGCAGCAGTCGACTCGGGAGGTCCTATAATTCACCCCTCCACTTT. Translation: CASSSRLGRSYNSPLHF.

The chain links TRBV7-3 to TRBJ2-5; tentative D call: TRBD2 (5 bases). V was clipped by 2 bases and J by 5 bases, with 6 bases between them. There are 12 residues in the CDR3. CDR1 and CDR2 (germline): SGHTA, FQGTGA. CDR3 amino acids: CASSLPGETQYF. CDR3 coding DNA: TGTGCCAGCAGCTTACCGGGGGAGACCCAGTACTTC.

The genes are TRBV7-6 and TRBJ2-7; 7 bases are shared with TRBD1. Trimming removed 5 bases from V and 4 bases from J; junction bases left unmatched: 8. The germline CDR1 and CDR2 sequences are SGHVS and FNYEAQ. This CDR3 spans 14 amino acids. Written as DNA, the CDR3 is TGTGCCAGCAGCGATCCGGGACAGCCTTACGAGCAGTACTTC. Encoded protein: CASSDPGQPYEQYF.

V and J are TRBV2 and TRBJ2-5; 7 bases match TRBD2. Trimming at V came to 3 bases and at J to 3 bases, leaving 13 bases not matched to a gene. This CDR3 has 17 residues. Germline assignment: CDR1 SNHLY and CDR2 FYNNEI. Here the CDR3 DNA reads TGTGCCAGCAGTGAGGGGGTGACTAGCCTACGAAAAGAGACCCAGTACTTC. Encoded protein: CASSEGVTSLRKETQYF.

The genes are TRBV7-2 and TRBJ2-7, with 13 bases lining up with TRBD2. Germline V lookup: CDR1 SGHTA, CDR2 FQGNSA. The V and J ends lost 1 base and 3 bases, in that order; junction bases with no gene match: 3. This CDR3 is built from 16 residues. CDR3 sequence (DNA): TGTGCCAGCAGCTTAGATGGGACTAGCGGGAACTACGAGCAGTACTTC. Residues: CASSLDGTSGNYEQYF.

The chain combines TRBV6-1 with TRBJ1-5; tentatively, D is TRBD1 (6 bases). The CDR3 is 15 residues long. V shed 3 bases and J shed 7 bases, with 16 bases lying between them. Germline V CDR1 and CDR2: MNHNS, SASEGT. CDR3: CASSEGGGIEQPQHF. The CDR3 region has the DNA TGTGCCAGCAGTGAGGGAGGGGGAATAGAACAGCCCCAGCATTTT.

The V gene is TRBV10-3, the J gene TRBJ2-3, with 9 positions matching TRBD1. Germline lookup yields CDR1 ENHRY and CDR2 SYGVKD. This CDR3 contains 15 residues. V lost 6 bases and J lost 5; bases outside the gene matches: 9. The CDR3 is CAIRAGQGMIDTQYF. The DNA for the CDR3 is TGTGCCATCAGGGCGGGACAGGGAATGATAGATACGCAGTATTTT.

The gene calls are TRBV27 and TRBJ2-6, with TRBD1 matching over 7 bases. The V segment lost 6 bases and the J segment 0 bases; nucleotides outside the gene matches: 5. The CDR3 sequence is 16 residues long. Germline V CDR1 and CDR2: MNHEY, SMNVEV (reference sequence). CDR3 sequence reads: CASRQGTISGANVLTF. The CDR3 DNA reads as TGTGCCAGCAGACAGGGGACGATCTCTGGGGCCAACGTCCTGACTTTC.

The chain combines TRBV3-1 (or the pseudogene TRBV3-2) with TRBJ2-5; TRBD1 is a possible D gene (5 bases). CDR3 length: 14 residues. With 0 bases removed from V and 4 bases from J, the gap between germline ends came to 9 bases. Germline CDR1 LGHDT, CDR2 YNNKEL (reference sequence). CDR3 in DNA: TGTGCCAGCAGCCAAGAGGGGCAGGGAGAGACCCAGTACTTC. This sequence encodes CASSQEGQGETQYF.

V usage is TRBV28 and J usage is TRBJ2-1, with 8 positions matching TRBD2. The V segment lost 10 bases and the J segment 0 bases; nucleotides outside the gene matches: 5. The CDR3 runs to 14 residues. Germline V gene sequence: CDR1 MDHEN, CDR2 SYDVKM. CDR3 residues: CATRAGVSYNEQFF. CDR3 sequence (DNA): TGTGCCACCCGAGCGGGAGTCTCCTACAATGAGCAGTTCTTC.

V and J are TRBV4-1 and TRBJ1-1, with D uncertain. The CDR3 runs to 15 residues. Germline V gives CDR1 MGHRA, CDR2 YSYEKL. V was trimmed by 4 bases and J by 4 bases, leaving 16 bases between them. The CDR3 coding sequence is TGCGCCAGCAGCCCTACGACGCCTCGGGGCACTGAAGCTTTCTTT. Translated, it gives CASSPTTPRGTEAFF.

The chain couples TRBV24-1 to TRBJ2-3; 11 bases fit TRBD2. Looked up from germline, CDR1 is KGHDR and CDR2 is SFDVKD. J lost 3 bases, V lost 2 bases, and 9 bases had no gene match. The CDR3 length is 18 residues. CDR3 protein: CATSDSSGSGGATDTQYF. CDR3 coding DNA: TGTGCCACCAGTGATTCGTCGGGTAGCGGGGGGGCAACAGATACGCAGTATTTT.

This chain connects TRBV19 to TRBJ1-2; D remains ambiguous. The ends were cut back, 6 bases at V and 6 bases at J, with 20 bases in the middle. This CDR3 spans 15 amino acids. Per the germline V gene, CDR1 is LNHDA and CDR2 is SQIVND (reference sequence). The CDR3 sequence is CASREVGGSEDGYTF. The CDR3 region has the DNA TGTGCCAGTAGGGAGGTAGGCGGGTCTGAAGATGGCTACACCTTC.